Each of the 9 T cell receptor beta chains below was sequenced from the same sample in a study of T cell responses to AZD1222 COVID-19 vaccine. The table came from immunoSEQ multiplex PCR; TCRdb's copy has only in-frame clones and leaves some out. The sample lists 140,000 to 150,000 clones, 80% to 95% seen once, with around 3.5% in the top ten. The sample here was peripheral blood, taken 28 days after the second AZD1222 dose. Receptors originate from an adult who received the AZD1222 COVID-19 vaccine.

The genes are TRBV20-1 and TRBJ2-1; D not resolved. V lost 5 bases and J 7 bases, leaving 6 bases between the germline ends. CDR3 length: 10 amino acids. The V gene's germline CDR1 is DFQATT and CDR2 SNEGSKA (reference sequence). In DNA, the CDR3 is TGCAGTGCTGCCAGTAATGAGCAGTTCTTC. This gives the protein CSAASNEQFF.

This sequence joins TRBV30 and TRBJ2-5; 8 bases agree with TRBD2. The ends lost 0 bases at V and 3 bases at J; junction bases unmatched: 3. The CDR3 contains 14 residues. The germline V gene encodes CDR1 GTSNPN and CDR2 SVGIG (reference sequence). CDR3 region: CAWSVRAGEETQYF. As DNA, the CDR3 is TGTGCCTGGAGTGTACGAGCGGGAGAAGAGACCCAGTACTTC.

The genes are TRBV6-2 or TRBV6-3 and TRBJ2-7, with a tentative D call TRBD1 (6 bases). V was pared by 5 bases and J by 4 bases, with 12 bases between. The CDR3 consists of 13 residues. CDR1 and CDR2 (germline): MNHEY, SVGEGT. The CDR3 nucleotides read TGTGCCAGCAGTCAGGACAGTAGGTACGAGCAGTACTTC. It specifies CASSQDSRYEQYF.

This clone came up a few times. This chain connects TRBV10-2 to TRBJ1-2; D is possibly TRBD1 (6 bases). The V and J ends lost 8 bases and 2 bases respectively, with 9 bases between them. Germline V gives CDR1 WSHSY, CDR2 SAAADI. This CDR3 is 12 amino acids long. The CDR3 loop reads CASGGANYGYTF. The CDR3 nucleotides are TGCGCCAGCGGGGGGGCGAACTATGGCTACACCTTC.

The rearrangement joins TRBV12-2 to TRBJ1-1; the table's D call TRBD1 went unverified against the DNA. TRBV12-2 is shown as a pseudogene. CDR3 length: 15 amino acids. CDR3 DNA sequence: TGTGCAAGTCGCTTCCTGGGCAGGACAGACACTGAAGCTTTCTTT. The encoded protein is CASRFLGRTDTEAFF.

V is TRBV9 and J is TRBJ1-5; maybe TRBD1 (5 bases). The germline CDR1 and CDR2 sequences are SGDLS and YYNGEE. V dropped 4 bases and J dropped 5 bases, with 19 bases sitting between them. This CDR3 is built from 16 residues. The chain's CDR3 is CASSPVTQPGDQPQHF. The CDR3 nucleotides read TGTGCCAGCAGCCCGGTTACCCAACCGGGGGATCAGCCCCAGCATTTT.

The CDR3, as DNA: TGTGCCAGCAATCCGGGAGCCGGGGCCAAAAACATTCAGTACTTC. This sequence encodes CASNPGAGAKNIQYF. The V gene is TRBV28, the J gene TRBJ2-4; TRBD2 might be the D (6 bases). CDR1 is MDHEN, CDR2 SYDVKM, per germline. V lost 7 bases to trimming and J lost 1 base, with 14 bases between them. This CDR3 has 15 residues.

V is TRBV19 and J is TRBJ1-5, with 9 bases fitting TRBD1. Germline lookup yields CDR1 LNHDA and CDR2 SQIVND (reference sequence). The CDR3 extends over 18 amino acids. V lost 8 bases, J lost 4 bases, and 18 bases stayed unmatched. CDR3 region: CASSRFPGQGSPNQPQHF. The CDR3 DNA follows: TGTGCCAGTTCAAGGTTCCCGGGACAGGGCTCACCAAATCAGCCCCAGCATTTT.

The chain joins TRBV7-2 to TRBJ2-7, with D possibly being TRBD1 (6 bases). CDR3 length: 14 amino acids. The germline V and J ends were trimmed by 5 bases and 2 bases, with 13 bases remaining between them. Germline CDR1 and CDR2: SGHTA and FQGNSA. The CDR3 is CASSPDRTAYEQYF. Written as DNA, the CDR3 is TGTGCCAGCAGCCCAGACAGGACCGCCTACGAGCAGTACTTC. Full variable domain (outside the CDR3, taken from reference TRBV7-2 and TRBJ2-7): GAGVSQSPSNKVTEKGKDVELRCDPISGHTALYWYRQSLGQGLEFLIYFQGNSAPDKSGLPSDRFSAERTGGSVSTLTIQRTQQEDSAVYLCASSPDRTAYEQYFGPGTRLTVT.